This record concerns one TCR beta chain sequence. The antigen is undetermined. This specimen comes from a study of CD8 T cells in ankylosing spondylitis. Study-wide results and limits: A TCR beta motif made of about eight highly homologous variants seemed typical of ankylosing spondylitis blood.

MiXCR, applied by TCRdb to the 5' RACE reads, yields one record per CDR3 protein. The sample includes 350,000 or so distinct CDR3 sequences, over 12% of them seen just once. CDR1 and CDR2 from the germline V gene are SGHDN and FVKESK. The CDR3 totals 15 residues. V lost 1 base, J lost 3 bases, and 13 bases lay in between. Sequencing input: blood, either unsorted or a sorted T cell fraction (not recorded which). The V and J genes are TRBV14 and TRBJ2-7; tentatively, D is TRBD2 (6 bases). This clonotype was obtained from a male donor with ankylosing spondylitis or in good health (not recorded which). The CDR3 coding sequence is TGTGCCAGCAGCCAAGTGGCGGGACCCATCTACGAGCAGTACTTC. Protein product: CASSQVAGPIYEQYF.